Presented here are 10 T cell receptor beta chains from one specimen sequenced in a study of shared clonotypes between healthy human individuals. Clones were sequenced by immunoSEQ multiplex PCR, and TCRdb holds only the in-frame ones, with some missing. The table includes 2 million to 2.5 million clones, approximately 90% detected once. Sequencing used naive CD4+ T cells from PBMCs. As to subset: CD45RA+ positively selected. The receptor source for this set is a man between 18 and 35 years old in good health. Some clones in this sample may be carry-over from other donors' samples.

The chain links TRBV5-1 to TRBJ2-7, with 8 bases lining up with TRBD1. CDR1 and CDR2 (germline): SGHRS, YFSETQ. The V gene end was trimmed by 6 bases and the J gene end by 2 bases; junction bases not matched to a gene: 7. The CDR3 sequence is 14 residues long. The CDR3 nucleotides read TGCGCCAGCAACCAGGACAGGGCTCCCTACGAGCAGTACTTC. Its protein product is CASNQDRAPYEQYF.

This chain joins TRBV15 and TRBJ2-3, with a weak D call TRBD2 (6 bases). Deletions cut 3 bases from V and 2 bases from J, with 12 bases between. The CDR3 is 15 residues long. Germline CDR1 is LNHNV and CDR2 is YYDKDF (reference sequence). In DNA form, the CDR3 reads TGTGCCACCAGCAGGGACGAGGGACTCACAGATACGCAGTATTTT. Translating gives CATSRDEGLTDTQYF.

This clone showed up just once. This chain links TRBV29-1 with TRBJ2-2, with D tentatively TRBD1 (5 bases). CDR3 size: 11 residues. V dropped 6 bases and J dropped 5 bases, with 7 bases sitting between them. Per the germline V gene, CDR1 is SQVTM and CDR2 is ANQGSEA. In nucleotides, the CDR3 is TGCAGCGTGGGGCGGACCGGGGAGCTGTTTTTT. Encoded protein: CSVGRTGELFF.

V usage is TRBV29-1 and J usage is TRBJ1-4; D may be TRBD1 (6 bases). This CDR3 is built from 14 residues. Germline V lookup: CDR1 SQVTM, CDR2 ANQGSEA. V was cut by 5 bases and J by 7 bases, with 17 bases left in between. CDR3 DNA sequence: TGCAGCGTTCATATGGGGGCGATGCCTGAAAAACTGTTTTTT. Translating it yields CSVHMGAMPEKLFF.

This clone was observed a single time. J is TRBJ2-1 and V is TRBV29-1; 14 bases match TRBD2. The CDR3 is 17 residues long. CDR1 SQVTM and CDR2 ANQGSEA come from the germline V gene. V was pared by 4 bases and J by 2 bases, with 7 bases of the junction left unmatched. DNA for the CDR3: TGCAGCGTTGGGGGGACTAGCGGGAGTTTGGCCTACAATGAGCAGTTCTTC. Translation gives CSVGGTSGSLAYNEQFF.

The J gene is TRBJ1-2, the V gene TRBV6-6, with 8 bases lining up with TRBD1. The CDR3 extends over 14 amino acids. Trimming cost V 6 bases and J 3 bases; bases outside gene matches: 6. Germline values: CDR1 MNHNY, CDR2 SVGAGI (reference sequence). For the CDR3, the DNA is TGTGCCAGCAGCAGGGGGCGCGAGGACTATGGCTACACCTTC. Translation: CASSRGREDYGYTF.

The chain employs TRBV12-5 and TRBJ1-4, with a tentative D call TRBD1 (5 bases). The CDR3 has 18 residues. CDR1 is LGHNT and CDR2 is FRNRAP in the germline V gene. The V end lost 2 bases, the J end lost 0 bases, and 16 bases lay between the germline ends. The CDR3 DNA is TGTGCTAGTGGTTTGCTACCGGGACCCCACTCAACTAATGAAAAACTGTTTTTT. Amino acid sequence: CASGLLPGPHSTNEKLFF.

The V gene is TRBV7-9, the J gene TRBJ2-6; 7 bases map to TRBD1. Germline V gives CDR1 SEHNR, CDR2 FQNEAQ (reference sequence). The V and J ends lost 5 bases and 1 base, in that order; junction bases with no gene match: 11. The CDR3 spans 18 residues. CDR3 sequence: CASSITVQGSSGANVLTF. For the CDR3, the DNA is TGTGCCAGCAGCATTACGGTACAGGGGAGTTCTGGGGCCAACGTCCTGACTTTC. The variable domain in full, with the rest retrieved from reference TRBV7-9 and TRBJ2-6, is DTGVSQNPRHKITKRGQNVTFRCDPISEHNRLYWYRQTLGQGPEFLTYFQNEAQLEKSRLLSDRFSAERPKGSFSTLEIQRTEQGDSAMYLCASSITVQGSSGANVLTFGAGSRLTVL.

This chain links TRBV9 with TRBJ2-7; the match to TRBD2 covers 7 bases. V was pared by 0 bases and J by 2 bases, with 5 bases of the junction left unmatched. The CDR3 contains 15 residues. CDR1 is SGDLS, CDR2 YYNGEE, per germline. In nucleotides, the CDR3 is TGTGCCAGCAGCGTAGGTGGCGGGAGAACCTACGAGCAGTACTTC. It yields the protein CASSVGGGRTYEQYF.

This chain joins TRBV7-9 and TRBJ1-3; 9 nucleotides match TRBD1. V gave up 4 bases and J gave up 0 bases; unmatched junction bases: 1. CDR1 SEHNR and CDR2 FQNEAQ come from the germline V gene (reference sequence). This CDR3 spans 15 amino acids. The CDR3 loop reads CASSWDRVSGNTIYF. The CDR3 DNA follows: TGTGCCAGCAGCTGGGACAGGGTCTCTGGAAACACCATATATTTT.